The next 13 T cell receptor beta chains were all read from a single sample in a study of T-cell memory formation after mild COVID-19. TCRdb called the 5' RACE reads again in MiXCR, with one record for every CDR3 protein. The sample lists 40,000 to 60,000 distinct CDR3 sequences, 9.3% occurring once. Sequencing was performed on PBMCs or a T cell subset sorted from them (not recorded which). The receptor source for this set is an adult woman who had mild COVID-19 (a few samples of this study predate the infection). Cell type and time point are not known.

This clonotype was seen a handful of times. The chain combines TRBV6-6 with TRBJ1-1; 9 positions match TRBD1. Germline V CDR1 and CDR2: MNHNY, SVGAGI (reference sequence). With V trimmed by 7 bases and J by 7 bases, 7 bases remained unmatched. CDR3 length: 13 amino acids. CDR3: CASTLRDRDEAFF. CDR3 in DNA: TGTGCCAGCACTCTCCGGGACAGGGATGAAGCTTTCTTT.

The rearrangement uses TRBV6-2 or TRBV6-3 and TRBJ2-1, with D tentatively TRBD1 (5 bases). This CDR3 spans 16 amino acids. Per germline, CDR1 MNHEY and CDR2 SVGEGT. V gave up 7 bases and J gave up 4 bases, with 20 bases separating them. The CDR3 DNA is TGTGCCAGCACCAAGGGGCAGGGAATAGGATACAATGAGCAGTTCTTC. Translated: CASTKGQGIGYNEQFF.

This clonotype was found many times. The chain recombines TRBV4-2 with TRBJ2-5; 7 bases match TRBD2. Per the germline V gene, CDR1 is LGHNA and CDR2 is YNFKEQ. The CDR3 is 17 amino acids. With 0 bases clipped from V and 5 bases from J, the junction kept 12 bases outside the gene matches. CDR3 sequence (DNA): TGTGCCAGCAGCCAAGATTGGGCGCCTAGCGGTTCGGAGACCCAGTACTTC. The encoded protein is CASSQDWAPSGSETQYF.

The chain employs TRBV25-1 and TRBJ2-7; no clear D gene. CDR3 length: 13 amino acids. Germline lookup yields CDR1 MGHDK and CDR2 SYGVNS. V lost 2 bases and J 0 bases, leaving 5 bases between the germline ends. CDR3 nucleotides: TGTGCCAGCAGTGAAGGCATCTCCTACGAGCAGTACTTC. It is translated as CASSEGISYEQYF.

The rearrangement uses TRBV20-1 and TRBJ2-3; 12 bases are a match to TRBD2. Germline CDR1 and CDR2: DFQATT and SNEGSKA (reference sequence). Trimming at V came to 6 bases and at J to 6 bases, leaving 13 bases not matched to a gene. The CDR3 has 16 amino acids. The CDR3 DNA is TGCAGTGCCGCTGGCGGACTAGCGGGGAGGGGTGATACGCAGTATTTT. Its translation: CSAAGGLAGRGDTQYF.

This clonotype was detected only a few times. The chain has TRBV6-2 or TRBV6-3 and TRBJ2-7; weak D call: TRBD2 (6 bases). The CDR3 is 15 residues long. V was clipped by 5 bases and J by 3 bases, with 17 bases between them. Germline CDR1 MNHEY, CDR2 SVGEGT. CDR3: CASSRVGGPLYEQYF. CDR3 in DNA: TGTGCCAGCAGTCGGGTCGGAGGGCCCCTCTACGAGCAGTACTTC.

The chain uses TRBV6-5 and TRBJ2-4, with unresolved D. In germline, CDR1 is MNHEY, CDR2 SVGAGI. The CDR3 runs to 16 residues. Trimming pared 0 bases from V and 6 bases from J, leaving 15 bases between. CDR3 sequence reads: CASSYSIGPTINIQYF. CDR3 nucleotides: TGTGCCAGCAGTTACTCGATAGGCCCAACAATAAACATTCAGTACTTC.

This clonotype appeared many times. This chain joins TRBV20-1 and TRBJ2-3; 9 bases line up with TRBD2. This CDR3 has 16 residues. Losses at the gene ends were 0 bases for V and 4 bases for J; bases not matched to a gene: 8. In germline, CDR1 is DFQATT, CDR2 SNEGSKA (reference sequence). The CDR3 protein is CSARDLAGGASDTQYF. Written as DNA, the CDR3 is TGCAGTGCTAGAGATCTGGCGGGGGGGGCCTCAGATACGCAGTATTTT.

The J gene is TRBJ1-2, the V gene TRBV6-6; TRBD1 agrees at 9 bases. From germline, CDR1 is MNHNY and CDR2 SVGAGI (reference sequence). Unmatched junction bases numbered 9, after V lost 5 bases and J lost 8 bases. The CDR3 is 14 residues long. CDR3 bases: TGTGCCAGCAGTCGAACAGGGGGCGTTCAAGGCTACACCTTC. Residues: CASSRTGGVQGYTF.

The sample holds many counts of this clonotype. This sequence joins TRBV29-1 and TRBJ2-7, with TRBD2 identical over 8 bases. CDR1 and CDR2 from the germline V gene are SQVTM and ANQGSEA. V gave up 4 bases and J gave up 3 bases; unmatched junction bases: 2. The CDR3 sequence is 12 residues long. The CDR3 sequence is CSVGLAGYEQYF. CDR3 bases: TGCAGCGTTGGGCTAGCGGGCTACGAGCAGTACTTC.

This clonotype was seen at least ten times. The genes are TRBV29-1 and TRBJ1-2, with TRBD1 identical over 7 bases. The length of the CDR3 is 11 residues. Germline assignment: CDR1 SQVTM and CDR2 ANQGSEA. V lost 4 bases, J lost 5 bases, and 1 base stayed unmatched. The CDR3 coding sequence is TGCAGCGTTGGACAGGGTTATGGCTACACCTTC. Protein sequence: CSVGQGYGYTF.

This clonotype appeared many times. V gene TRBV5-1 combines with J gene TRBJ1-6, with D perhaps TRBD1 (6 bases). Trimming removed 4 bases at V and 7 bases at J, with 15 bases between. The germline V gene has CDR1 SGHRS and CDR2 YFSETQ. The length of the CDR3 is 15 residues. CDR3 DNA sequence: TGCGCCAGCAGCGCCGCACAGGGTTCCAATTCACCCCTCCACTTT. Translation: CASSAAQGSNSPLHF.

In its sample, this clonotype was seen a few times. The V call is TRBV12-3 or TRBV12-4, the J call TRBJ2-5, with TRBD1 matching over 7 bases. Unmatched junction bases numbered 9, after V lost 6 bases and J lost 2 bases. There are 15 residues in the CDR3. CDR3 in amino acids: CASRPGGVGQETQYF. DNA for the CDR3: TGTGCCAGCAGACCAGGGGGTGTGGGTCAAGAGACCCAGTACTTC.